The 10 T cell receptor beta chains given below trace back to one sample, sequenced in a study of PD-1 blockade in classical Hodgkin lymphoma. Here immunoSEQ multiplex PCR was the method, and the copy in TCRdb shows in-frame clones only, minus some. The sample has 6,000 to 6,500 clones; around 73% are singletons. Time point denoted: cycle 4 day 1 (C4D1), after six to seven weeks of nivolumab. All patients relapsed after autologous stem cell transplantation, and brentuximab vedotin exposure varied. Investigators obtained CD8+ T cells from thawed PBMCs by magnetic negative selection. The sample was CD8+ T cells from blood, taken before the fourth cycle of nivolumab. These receptors originate from a human donor with classical Hodgkin lymphoma.

This rearrangement joins TRBV7-2 to TRBJ1-5, with TRBD1 matching over 10 bases. The length of the CDR3 is 15 residues. V lost 3 bases to trimming and J lost 6 bases; unmatched junction nucleotides: 5. The germline CDR1 and CDR2 sequences are SGHTA and FQGNSA. Written as DNA, the CDR3 is TGTGCCAGCAGCTTTGAGACAGGGGGCGGTCAGCCCCAGCATTTT. It codes for CASSFETGGGQPQHF.

This chain's CDR3 is CASSHLGREGEETQYF. CDR3 DNA sequence: TGTGCCAGCAGCCACCTCGGGAGAGAGGGGGAAGAGACCCAGTACTTC. The genes are TRBV4-2 and TRBJ2-5; either TRBD1 or TRBD2 may fit D (6 bases each). Germline CDR1 and CDR2: LGHNA and YNFKEQ. The CDR3 length is 16 residues. V was cut by 3 bases and J by 3 bases, with 17 bases left in between.

The V gene is TRBV9, the J gene TRBJ2-1; 8 bases are shared with TRBD1. V dropped 2 bases and J dropped 0; count of bases not matched to a gene: 7. The CDR3 contains 17 residues. The germline gives CDR1 SGDLS, CDR2 YYNGEE. The CDR3 loop is CASSVTDRDSSYNEQFF. The DNA of the CDR3 is TGTGCCAGCAGCGTGACGGACAGGGACAGCTCCTACAATGAGCAGTTCTTC.

This chain links TRBV5-8 with TRBJ2-2, with D tentatively TRBD1 or TRBD2 (5 bases each). Germline lookup yields CDR1 SGHTS and CDR2 YDEGEE. This CDR3 is built from 15 residues. V lost 0 bases and J 8 bases, leaving 14 bases between the germline ends. CDR3 sequence reads: CASSLAWGRGGELFF. The CDR3 DNA reads TGTGCCAGCAGCTTGGCTTGGGGGAGAGGAGGGGAGCTGTTTTTT.

The V call is TRBV5-6, the J call TRBJ2-3; 10 nucleotides line up with TRBD1. The V segment lost 5 bases and the J segment 5 bases; nucleotides outside the gene matches: 8. The germline CDR1 and CDR2 sequences are SGHDT and YYEEEE. CDR3 length equals 15 residues. In DNA form, the CDR3 reads TGTGCCAGCAGGGGGGCCGGGACAGGGGTAGATACGCAGTATTTT. Residues: CASRGAGTGVDTQYF.

The V call is TRBV30, the J call TRBJ2-3; D may match TRBD1 or TRBD2 (6 bases each). The CDR3 sequence is 14 residues long. Trimming removed 6 bases from V and 1 base from J, with 14 bases in between. Germline CDR1 and CDR2: GTSNPN and SVGIG (reference sequence). The DNA of the CDR3 is TGTGCCTGTACCGGGGGCTTGGGCACAGATACGCAGTATTTT. It specifies CACTGGLGTDTQYF. Filled out from reference TRBV30 and TRBJ2-3, the complete variable domain reads SQTIHQWPATLVQPVGSPLSLECTVEGTSNPNLYWYRQAAGRGLQLLFYSVGIGQISSEVPQNLSASRPQDRQFILSSKKLLLSDSGFYLCACTGGLGTDTQYFGPGTRLTVL.

This chain uses TRBV4-1 with TRBJ2-7; D remains ambiguous. The CDR3 length is 15 residues. The V end was cut by 6 bases, the J end by 3 bases, with 18 bases between. CDR1 MGHRA and CDR2 YSYEKL come from the germline V gene. The chain's CDR3 is CASSPGPLRHYEQYF. In DNA, the CDR3 is TGCGCCAGCAGTCCCGGGCCACTCCGCCACTACGAGCAGTACTTC.

This clone has more than one count but fewer than ten. This chain uses TRBV4-2 with TRBJ2-7; 13 bases fit TRBD2. V lost 3 bases to trimming and J lost 1 base; unmatched junction nucleotides: 15. The CDR3 is 20 residues long. CDR1 is LGHNA, CDR2 YNFKEQ, per germline. CDR3 residues: CASSQTHEAPGLAGSYEQYF. CDR3 nucleotides: TGTGCCAGCAGCCAGACCCATGAGGCGCCGGGACTAGCGGGATCCTACGAGCAGTACTTC.

The rearrangement joins TRBV28 to TRBJ1-1, with D perhaps TRBD1 (5 bases). Germline loops: CDR1 MDHEN, CDR2 SYDVKM. This CDR3 comprises 15 residues. Trimming cost V 2 bases and J 11 bases, with 21 bases left between them. The CDR3 region has the DNA TGTGCCAGCAGTTTAATGTCGGTAGGGCCAGGGCCGGCTTTCTTT. Its translation: CASSLMSVGPGPAFF.

The chain is built from TRBV10-3 and TRBJ2-4; 10 nucleotides agree with TRBD2. Germline assignment: CDR1 ENHRY and CDR2 SYGVKD. The length of the CDR3 is 16 residues. Trimming removed 6 bases from V and 3 bases from J; junction bases left unmatched: 8. The CDR3, as DNA: TGTGCCATCAGCGCCAAGCGGGAGGGGAGCAAAAACATTCAGTACTTC. Encoded protein: CAISAKREGSKNIQYF.